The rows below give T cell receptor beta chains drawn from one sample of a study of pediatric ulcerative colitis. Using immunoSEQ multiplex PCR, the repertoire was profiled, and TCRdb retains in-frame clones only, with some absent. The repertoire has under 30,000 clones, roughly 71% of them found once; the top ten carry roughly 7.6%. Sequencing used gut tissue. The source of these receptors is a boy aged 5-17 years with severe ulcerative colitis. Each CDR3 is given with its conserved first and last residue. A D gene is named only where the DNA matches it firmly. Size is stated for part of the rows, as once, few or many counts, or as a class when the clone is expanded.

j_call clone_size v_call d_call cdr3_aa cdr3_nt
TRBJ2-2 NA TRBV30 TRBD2 CAWSGLAGIGGELFF TGTGCCTGGAGTGGACTAGCGGGAATCGGCGGGGAGCTGTTTTTT
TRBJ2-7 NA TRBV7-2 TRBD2 CASSFVAGEFYEQYF TGTGCCAGCAGCTTTGTAGCGGGAGAGTTCTACGAGCAGTACTTC
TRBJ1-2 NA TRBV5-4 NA CASSLVGLRTNYGYTF TGTGCCAGCAGCTTGGTGGGGCTGAGAACTAACTATGGCTACACCTTC
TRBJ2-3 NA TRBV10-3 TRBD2 CAISGELAGGTDTQYF TGTGCCATCAGTGGTGAGCTAGCGGGAGGGACAGATACGCAGTATTTT
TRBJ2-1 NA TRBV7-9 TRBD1 CASSSPGQGAPHEQFF TGTGCCAGCAGCTCTCCGGGACAGGGGGCCCCCCATGAGCAGTTCTTC
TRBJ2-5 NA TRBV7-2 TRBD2 CASSFLTGGETQYF TGTGCCAGCAGCTTCCTGACGGGGGGGGAGACCCAGTACTTC
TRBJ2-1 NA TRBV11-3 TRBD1 CASTGDRAYNEQFF TGTGCCAGCACTGGGGACAGGGCCTACAATGAGCAGTTCTTC
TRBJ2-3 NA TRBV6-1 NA CASSARDSTDTQYF TGTGCCAGCAGTGCCCGGGACAGCACAGATACGCAGTATTTT
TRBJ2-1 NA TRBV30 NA CASQRGEQFF TGTGCCTCCCAAAGGGGTGAGCAGTTCTTC
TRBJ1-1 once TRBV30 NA CAWSPTWDTEAFF TGTGCCTGGAGTCCCACCTGGGACACTGAAGCTTTCTTT
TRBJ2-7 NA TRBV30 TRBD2 CAWTGGDASYEQYF TGTGCCTGGACGGGGGGAGACGCATCCTACGAGCAGTACTTC
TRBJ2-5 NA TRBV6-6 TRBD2 CASGWGSGRQETQYF TGTGCCAGCGGCTGGGGTAGCGGGCGACAAGAGACCCAGTACTTC
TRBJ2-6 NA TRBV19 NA CASRDLSGANVLTF TGTGCCAGTAGGGACCTCTCTGGGGCCAACGTCCTGACTTTC
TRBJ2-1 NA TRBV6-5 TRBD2 CASRPFGRTSEQFF TGTGCCAGCAGGCCCTTTGGGAGGACTAGCGAGCAGTTCTTC
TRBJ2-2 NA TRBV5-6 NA CASSLNGGSNTGELFF TGTGCCAGCAGCCTGAATGGGGGATCGAACACCGGGGAGCTGTTTTTT
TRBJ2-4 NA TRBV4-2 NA CASSQLPGPLSDIQYF TGTGCCAGCAGCCAACTGCCCGGACCATTATCGGACATTCAGTACTTC
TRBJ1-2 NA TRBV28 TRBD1 CASSLTGGGGGYTF TGTGCCAGCAGTTTAACAGGGGGCGGTGGTGGCTACACCTTC
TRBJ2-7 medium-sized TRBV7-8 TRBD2 CASSPRGGATYEQYF TGTGCCAGCAGCCCTCGGGGGGGGGCGACGTACGAGCAGTACTTC
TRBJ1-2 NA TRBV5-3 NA CARSLIDAGYTF TGTGCCAGAAGCTTGATAGACGCCGGCTACACCTTC
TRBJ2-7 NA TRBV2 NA CASSEGGTPYEQYF TGTGCCAGCAGTGAGGGTGGGACCCCTTACGAGCAGTACTTC
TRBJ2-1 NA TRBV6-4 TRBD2 CASSGGEGNEQFF TGTGCCAGCAGTGGTGGGGAGGGCAATGAGCAGTTCTTC
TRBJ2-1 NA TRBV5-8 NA CASSFSRTYNEQFF TGTGCCAGCAGCTTCAGCAGGACCTACAATGAGCAGTTCTTC
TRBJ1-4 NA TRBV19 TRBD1 CASTTTQGAYGTNEKLFF TGTGCCAGTACCACCACTCAGGGGGCCTACGGAACTAATGAAAAACTGTTTTTT
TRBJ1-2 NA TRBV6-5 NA CASSYSNVGLGYTF TGTGCCAGCAGTTACTCTAATGTGGGCTTAGGCTACACCTTC
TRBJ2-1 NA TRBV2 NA CASRRTLSSYNEQFF TGTGCCAGCAGAAGGACCCTGAGCTCCTACAATGAGCAGTTCTTC
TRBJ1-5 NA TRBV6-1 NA CASSEGVQPQHF TGTGCCAGCAGCGAAGGGGTTCAGCCCCAGCATTTT
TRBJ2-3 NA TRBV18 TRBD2 CASSPPGLASTDTQYF TGTGCCAGCTCACCCCCGGGACTAGCGAGCACAGATACGCAGTATTTT
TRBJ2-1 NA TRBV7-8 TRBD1 CASSRGPGQGGNEQFF TGTGCCAGCAGCCGAGGACCGGGACAGGGAGGGAATGAGCAGTTCTTC
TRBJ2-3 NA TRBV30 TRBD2 CAWMWASGLDTQYF TGTGCCTGGATGTGGGCTAGCGGGCTGGATACGCAGTATTTT
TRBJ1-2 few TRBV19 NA CASSIRQSNYGYTF TGTGCCAGTAGTATACGTCAGTCGAACTATGGCTACACCTTC
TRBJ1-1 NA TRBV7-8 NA CASSSRRATNTEAFF TGTGCCAGCAGCTCACGCCGGGCCACGAACACTGAAGCTTTCTTT
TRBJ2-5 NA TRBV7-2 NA CASSLSAGWETQYF TGTGCCAGCAGCCTCTCCGCGGGATGGGAGACCCAGTACTTC
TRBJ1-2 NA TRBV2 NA CASSERGGPNYGYTF TGTGCCAGCAGTGAAAGAGGGGGGCCTAACTATGGCTACACCTTC
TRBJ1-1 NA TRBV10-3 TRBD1 CATLANSGQGARDTEAFF TGTGCCACCCTCGCCAATTCGGGACAGGGGGCGAGGGATACTGAAGCTTTCTTT
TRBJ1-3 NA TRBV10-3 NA CAIGRASGNTIYF TGTGCCATCGGTCGAGCATCTGGAAACACCATATATTTT
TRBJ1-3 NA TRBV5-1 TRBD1 CASSFDRANSGNTIYF TGCGCCAGCAGCTTCGACAGGGCAAACTCTGGAAACACCATATATTTT
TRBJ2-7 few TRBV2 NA CASRELFYEQYF TGTGCCAGCAGGGAGCTTTTCTACGAGCAGTACTTC
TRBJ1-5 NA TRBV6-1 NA CASSDRGGQPQHF TGTGCCAGCAGTGACAGGGGAGGTCAGCCCCAGCATTTT
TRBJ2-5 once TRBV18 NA CASKRGRVRQETQYF TGTGCCAGTAAACGGGGCAGGGTCCGTCAAGAGACCCAGTACTTC
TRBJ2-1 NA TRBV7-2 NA CASSPGFRGVGEQFF TGTGCCAGCAGCCCCGGGTTTAGGGGGGTGGGTGAGCAGTTCTTC
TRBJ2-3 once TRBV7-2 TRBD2 CASGTSGRDTDTQYF TGTGCCAGCGGGACTAGCGGGAGGGACACAGATACGCAGTATTTT
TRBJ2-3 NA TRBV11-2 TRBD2 CASSLGITSGSADTQYF TGTGCCAGCAGCTTAGGGATTACTAGCGGGTCGGCAGATACGCAGTATTTT
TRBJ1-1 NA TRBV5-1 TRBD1 CASSQGGKTEAFF TGCGCCAGCAGCCAGGGGGGTAAGACTGAAGCTTTCTTT